One and the same sample provided the 8 T cell receptor beta chains below, sequenced in a study of T cell responses to AZD1222 COVID-19 vaccine (dated by TCRdb to 2020 to 2022). This specimen's time point label, interpreted: baseline before first vaccination. Receptor amplification or capture employed the immunoSEQ multiplex PCR assay. TCRdb holds this immuneACCESS table with in-frame rearrangements only. Some clones are missing; in checked studies, unresolved V genes explain under half, and the rest has no known cause. For this sample the table gives roughly 110,000 clones, of which 75% to 90% were detected only once. Jointly, the top ten make up around 5% of the sample. The starting material was peripheral blood, obtained on day 0 of AZD1222 vaccination. These receptors originate from an adult in good health.

This chain joins TRBV18 and TRBJ2-2, with D perhaps being TRBD1 or TRBD2 (5 bases each). Trimming shortened V by 3 bases and J by 0 bases, and 17 bases separated the two germline ends. The CDR3 totals 18 residues. CDR1 is KGHSH, CDR2 LQKENI, per germline. The CDR3 DNA is TGTGCCAGCTCACCGGTGGGGAGACAGTTCGCGAACACCGGGGAGCTGTTTTTT. Protein product: CASSPVGRQFANTGELFF.

The table lists this clone with a few counts. The chain joins TRBV5-1 to TRBJ2-7; D tentatively fits TRBD1 or TRBD2 (5 bases each). Deletions cut 4 bases from V and 1 base from J, with 15 bases between. This CDR3 region has 15 residues. The germline V gene encodes CDR1 SGHRS and CDR2 YFSETQ. CDR3: CASSRASGQSYEQYF. The CDR3 nucleotides are TGCGCCAGCAGCCGTGCCTCGGGGCAGTCCTACGAGCAGTACTTC.

The chain is built from TRBV9 and TRBJ2-7; TRBD1 might be the D (6 bases). The ends were cut back, 0 bases at V and 6 bases at J, with 16 bases in the middle. CDR3 length: 15 residues. Germline CDR1 SGDLS, CDR2 YYNGEE. In nucleotides, the CDR3 is TGTGCCAGCAGCGTAGGGGACAACGCTCTGCTCGAGCAGTACTTC. Its translation: CASSVGDNALLEQYF.

This clone was recorded once. V gene TRBV7-2 combines with J gene TRBJ2-3; TRBD2 matches 8 bases. Germline V gene lookup returns CDR1 SGHTA and CDR2 FQGNSA. The CDR3 extends over 16 amino acids. With V trimmed by 5 bases and J by 8 bases, 15 bases remained unmatched. In DNA form, the CDR3 reads TGTGCCAGCAGCCGGGGGGGAGGGCCCTCGGAGGGTACGCAGTATTTT. Translating gives CASSRGGGPSEGTQYF.

The CDR3 nucleotides read TGTGCCATCACCACTCATGCACCCACGAACACCGGGGAGCTGTTTTTT. This sequence encodes CAITTHAPTNTGELFF. The chain carries TRBV10-3 and TRBJ2-2; D not certain. Germline-derived CDR1 and CDR2 are ENHRY and SYGVKD. Deletions cut 7 bases from V and 0 bases from J, with 15 bases between. This CDR3 has 16 residues.

A single count supports this clone. J is TRBJ2-1 and V is TRBV12-3 or TRBV12-4, with TRBD2 as a possible D gene (6 bases). This CDR3 contains 13 residues. Trimming left V 7 bases short and J 12 bases short, with 19 bases between. CDR3 sequence: CASTLIGRLGQFF. DNA for the CDR3: TGTGCCAGCACCCTAATTGGGAGACTAGGGCAGTTCTTC.

As DNA, the CDR3 is TGTGCCAGCAGCTTGGTGGGCGGGAGACCCTACGAGCAGTACTTC. This codes for CASSLVGGRPYEQYF. The chain uses TRBV5-4 and TRBJ2-7; the match to TRBD2 covers 7 bases. With V trimmed by 0 bases and J by 2 bases, 5 bases remained unmatched. The CDR3 length is 15 residues. Germline CDR1 is SGHNT and CDR2 is YYREEE (reference sequence).

This clone was observed a single time. The chain links TRBV28 to TRBJ1-4; D perhaps matches TRBD1 (5 bases). The CDR3 length is 14 residues. The V end was cut by 7 bases, the J end by 5 bases, with 14 bases between. CDR1 and CDR2 from the germline V gene are MDHEN and SYDVKM. The CDR3 DNA reads TGTGCCAGCAACGCCGGGACCCGAAATGAAAAACTGTTTTTT. Protein sequence: CASNAGTRNEKLFF.